One sample yielded the 8 T cell receptor beta chains listed below, sequenced in a study of blood T cell repertoires in COVID-19. Profiled with immunoSEQ multiplex PCR; TCRdb holds only in-frame clones, not every one. The table includes a few hundred thousand clones, about 90% detected once. The specimen was PBMCs or T cells enriched from blood (not recorded which). Receptors originate from a woman aged 25 to 39 who had recovered from COVID-19.

V gene TRBV2 combines with J gene TRBJ1-6; 9 positions match TRBD1. V gave up 7 bases and J gave up 5 bases; unmatched junction bases: 6. The CDR3 sequence is 15 residues long. Germline V lookup: CDR1 SNHLY, CDR2 FYNNEI. The chain's CDR3 is CASKGQGTNNSPLHF. The CDR3 DNA is TGTGCCAGCAAGGGACAGGGTACCAATAATTCACCCCTCCACTTT.

The chain combines TRBV7-2 with TRBJ2-7, with D unresolved. The length of the CDR3 is 12 residues. Trimming took off 5 bases at V and 3 bases at J, with 8 bases between the two ends. Germline V gives CDR1 SGHTA, CDR2 FQGNSA. The CDR3 DNA reads TGTGCCAGCAGCGTCCTATACTACGAGCAGTACTTC. Protein product: CASSVLYYEQYF.

The V call is TRBV6-5, the J call TRBJ2-2; no definite D call. V lost 0 bases to trimming and J lost 3 bases, with 5 bases between them. Germline values: CDR1 MNHEY, CDR2 SVGAGI. The CDR3 spans 14 residues. The DNA for the CDR3 is TGTGCCAGCAGTTACTCGCGATACACCGGGGAGCTGTTTTTT. Protein: CASSYSRYTGELFF.

Points on this clone: Other DNA sequences in the sample encode the same CDR3. The genes are TRBV28 and TRBJ1-4; D might be TRBD1 (6 bases). Germline V lookup: CDR1 MDHEN, CDR2 SYDVKM. The CDR3 covers 14 residues. The V and J ends lost 2 bases and 7 bases respectively, with 11 bases between them. The CDR3 loop reads CASSLGGRGEKLFF. CDR3 nucleotide sequence: TGTGCCAGCAGTTTAGGGGGCAGGGGTGAAAAACTGTTTTTT. Together with reference TRBV28 and TRBJ1-4, the CDR3 gives the full variable domain: DVKVTQSSRYLVKRTGEKVFLECVQDMDHENMFWYRQDPGLGLRLIYFSYDVKMKEKGDIPEGYSVSREKKERFSLILESASTNQTSMYLCASSLGGRGEKLFFGSGTQLSVL.

The gene calls are TRBV19 and TRBJ2-2, with D maybe TRBD1 (6 bases). CDR3 size: 18 residues. V lost 0 bases and J 5 bases, leaving 19 bases between the germline ends. Germline V lookup: CDR1 LNHDA, CDR2 SQIVND (reference sequence). The CDR3 spells CASSIDLGDRRGTGELFF. The DNA for the CDR3 is TGTGCCAGTAGTATAGATCTCGGAGACAGGAGAGGGACCGGGGAGCTGTTTTTT.

The chain combines TRBV9 with TRBJ1-5; no definite D call. From germline, CDR1 is SGDLS and CDR2 YYNGEE. The CDR3 length is 13 residues. V was shortened by 0 bases and J by 7 bases, with 8 bases between the two germline ends. The CDR3 reads CASSVDSGQPQHF. The CDR3 region has the DNA TGTGCCAGCAGCGTAGATAGCGGGCAGCCCCAGCATTTT.

The chain links TRBV23-1 to TRBJ2-6; a possible D gene is TRBD2 (5 bases). TRBV23-1 is an open reading frame, and its role is uncertain. Trimming took 0 bases from V and 2 from J, leaving 5 bases between them. The CDR3 length is 15 residues. The CDR3 reads CASSQSGAGANVLTF. The CDR3 bases are TGCGCCAGCAGTCAATCCGGGGCTGGGGCCAACGTCCTGACTTTC.

This chain links TRBV3-1 (or the pseudogene TRBV3-2) with TRBJ1-6, with TRBD1 matching 9 bases. V trimming: 4 bases; J trimming: 13 bases; junction bases outside the gene matches: 17. From germline, CDR1 is LGHDT and CDR2 YNNKEL (reference sequence). This CDR3 has 17 amino acids. Written as DNA, the CDR3 is TGTGCCAGCAGCCCGCAAACTCGGGACAGGGTCTTTAGGCCCCTCCACTTT. As protein: CASSPQTRDRVFRPLHF.